Listed below are T cell receptor beta chains from one sample, sequenced in a study of blood T cells in healthy people across ages. TCRdb ran MiXCR on the 5' RACE reads and lists one entry per CDR3 protein. The table records about 640,000 distinct CDR3 sequences, 25% to 35% of them present only once. Sequenced: blood. These receptors were obtained from a woman of 80 years or more in good health. The CDR3 runs from the conserved cysteine through the conserved F or W. The order of the fields is D gene, clone size, V gene, J gene, CDR3 protein, CDR3 DNA. D genes are given only for firm matches. Not every row has a clone size; where given, it reads once, few, many or a size class.

d_gene: -
abundance: -
v_gene: TRBV5-1
j_gene: TRBJ1-2
CDR3aa: CASSLETLVGYTF
CDR3nt: TGCGCCAGCAGCTTGGAGACCCTTGTTGGCTACACCTTC

d_gene: TRBD1
abundance: -
v_gene: TRBV7-2
j_gene: TRBJ1-1
CDR3aa: CASSRWTGVDTEAFF
CDR3nt: TGTGCCAGCAGCCGATGGACAGGGGTCGACACTGAAGCTTTCTTT

d_gene: TRBD2
abundance: many
v_gene: TRBV7-2
j_gene: TRBJ2-7
CDR3aa: CASVSSGGVGEQYF
CDR3nt: TGTGCCAGCGTCTCTAGCGGGGGGGTTGGTGAGCAGTACTTC

d_gene: TRBD2
abundance: many
v_gene: TRBV6-6
j_gene: TRBJ2-7
CDR3aa: CASSPTSGGALEQYF
CDR3nt: TGTGCCAGCAGTCCGACTAGCGGGGGGGCTTTGGAGCAGTACTTC

d_gene: -
abundance: many
v_gene: TRBV9
j_gene: TRBJ1-4
CDR3aa: CASSALTGTNEKLFF
CDR3nt: TGTGCCAGCAGCGCCTTGACAGGAACTAATGAAAAACTGTTTTTT

d_gene: TRBD1
abundance: -
v_gene: TRBV20-1
j_gene: TRBJ2-5
CDR3aa: CSARAGQGRETQYF
CDR3nt: TGCAGTGCTAGAGCCGGACAGGGGAGAGAGACCCAGTACTTC

d_gene: TRBD2
abundance: -
v_gene: TRBV20-1
j_gene: TRBJ2-5
CDR3aa: CSARDSGRPITEQDF
CDR3nt: TGCAGTGCTAGAGACAGCGGGAGGCCCATCACCGAGCAGGACTTC

d_gene: TRBD2
abundance: -
v_gene: TRBV20-1
j_gene: TRBJ2-3
CDR3aa: CSARDRNGRAPPDTQYF
CDR3nt: TGCAGTGCTAGAGATCGGAATGGGAGGGCCCCTCCAGATACGCAGTATTTT

d_gene: -
abundance: few
v_gene: TRBV18
j_gene: TRBJ1-1
CDR3aa: CASSPSPGLGSGEAFF
CDR3nt: TGTGCCAGCTCACCGTCCCCTGGGCTGGGTTCAGGGGAAGCTTTCTTT

d_gene: TRBD2
abundance: many
v_gene: TRBV10-3
j_gene: TRBJ2-1
CDR3aa: CAIIREGENEQFF
CDR3nt: TGTGCCATCATCAGGGAGGGCGAAAATGAGCAGTTCTTC

d_gene: -
abundance: once
v_gene: TRBV12-3/TRBV12-4
j_gene: TRBJ2-1
CDR3aa: CASSRREEGSYNEQFF
CDR3nt: TGTGCCAGCAGTCGAAGGGAGGAGGGTAGCTACAATGAGCAGTTCTTC

d_gene: TRBD2
abundance: -
v_gene: TRBV7-2
j_gene: TRBJ2-5
CDR3aa: CASSPTSGGAGEQYF
CDR3nt: TGTGCCAGCAGTCCTACTAGCGGGGGGGCCGGTGAGCAGTACTTC

d_gene: -
abundance: few
v_gene: TRBV30
j_gene: TRBJ1-1
CDR3aa: CAWSVDRKAFF
CDR3nt: TGTGCCTGGAGTGTAGACAGGAAAGCTTTCTTT

d_gene: -
abundance: many
v_gene: TRBV2
j_gene: TRBJ1-2
CDR3aa: CAGHRDESYGYTF
CDR3nt: TGTGCCGGACACAGGGACGAGAGCTATGGCTACACCTTC

d_gene: -
abundance: few
v_gene: TRBV3-1
j_gene: TRBJ2-3
CDR3aa: CASNHRGDTQYF
CDR3nt: TGTGCCAGTAACCACCGGGGGGATACGCAGTATTTT

d_gene: TRBD1
abundance: many
v_gene: TRBV6-2/TRBV6-3
j_gene: TRBJ2-7
CDR3aa: CASSWGQPDSYEQYF
CDR3nt: TGTGCCAGCAGTTGGGGACAGCCGGACTCCTACGAGCAGTACTTC

d_gene: -
abundance: many
v_gene: TRBV7-2
j_gene: TRBJ2-7
CDR3aa: CASSPGIYYEQYF
CDR3nt: TGTGCCAGCAGCCCCGGGATCTACTACGAGCAGTACTTC

d_gene: -
abundance: many
v_gene: TRBV6-2/TRBV6-3
j_gene: TRBJ1-5
CDR3aa: CASSYVQGSNIWSNQPQHF
CDR3nt: TGTGCCAGCAGTTACGTCCAGGGAAGTAATATATGGAGCAATCAGCCCCAGCATTTT

d_gene: -
abundance: -
v_gene: TRBV15
j_gene: TRBJ1-1
CDR3aa: CATSRDYGRGNTEAFF
CDR3nt: TGTGCCACCAGCAGAGATTACGGCAGGGGGAACACTGAAGCTTTCTTT

d_gene: -
abundance: many
v_gene: TRBV3-1
j_gene: TRBJ2-3
CDR3aa: CASTMRGGGSADTQYF
CDR3nt: TGTGCCAGCACCATGCGGGGTGGGGGGAGCGCAGATACGCAGTATTTT